This T cell receptor beta chain was found in a study of Tregs in tolerant kidney transplant recipients. TCRdb keeps only in-frame clones here, not all; method: immunoSEQ multiplex PCR. Among approximately 41,000 clones, roughly 96% were seen once, and the ten largest hold about 0.41%. The CDR3 extends over 14 amino acids. The germline V and J ends were trimmed by 2 bases and 1 base, with 8 bases remaining between them. The germline CDR1 and CDR2 sequences are SGHAT and FQNNGV. As to this clone: Its target is unknown.

The gene calls are TRBV11-2 and TRBJ1-1; D is ambiguous. The sequence was obtained from a human donor in good health. The sequenced sample consisted of Tregs from blood cultured with allogeneic cells. CDR3 DNA: TGTGCCAGCAGCTTAACCGCGGCGAACACTGAAGCTTTCTTT. Translation gives CASSLTAANTEAFF.